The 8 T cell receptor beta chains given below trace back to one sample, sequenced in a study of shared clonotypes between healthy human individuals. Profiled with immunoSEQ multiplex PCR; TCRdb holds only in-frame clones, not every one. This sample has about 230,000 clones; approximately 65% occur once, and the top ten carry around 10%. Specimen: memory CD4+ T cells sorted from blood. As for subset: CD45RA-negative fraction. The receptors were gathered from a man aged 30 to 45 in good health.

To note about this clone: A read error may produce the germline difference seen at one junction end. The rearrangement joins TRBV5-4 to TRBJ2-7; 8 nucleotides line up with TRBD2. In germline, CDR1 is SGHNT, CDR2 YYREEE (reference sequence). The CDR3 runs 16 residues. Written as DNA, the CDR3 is TGCGCCAGCAGCCAAGATCTTGCGGGAGGTACCTACGAGCAGTACTTC. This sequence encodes CASSQDLAGGTYEQYF. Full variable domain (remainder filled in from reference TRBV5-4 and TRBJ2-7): ETGVTQSPTHLIKTRGQQVTLRCSSQSGHNTVSWYQQALGQGPQFIFQYYREEENGRGNFPPRFSGLQFPNYSSELNVNALELDDSALYLCASSQDLAGGTYEQYFGPGTRLTVT.

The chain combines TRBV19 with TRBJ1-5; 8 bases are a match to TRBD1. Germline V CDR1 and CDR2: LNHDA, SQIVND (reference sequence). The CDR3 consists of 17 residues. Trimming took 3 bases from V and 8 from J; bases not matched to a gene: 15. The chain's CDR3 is CASSMLQGERGYEPQHF. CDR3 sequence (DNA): TGTGCCAGTAGTATGTTACAGGGGGAAAGGGGATATGAGCCCCAGCATTTT.

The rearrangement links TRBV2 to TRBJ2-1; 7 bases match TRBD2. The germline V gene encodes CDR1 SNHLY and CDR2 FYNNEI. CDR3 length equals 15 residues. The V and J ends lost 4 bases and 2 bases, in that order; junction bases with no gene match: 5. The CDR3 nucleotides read TGTGCCAGCAGTGGCTCTAGCGGAACCTACAATGAGCAGTTCTTC. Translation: CASSGSSGTYNEQFF.

The CDR3 nucleotides read TGTGCCAGCCGGCCCCAGGGGGCCAAAAACATTCAGTACTTC. Its protein is CASRPQGAKNIQYF. The rearrangement uses TRBV6-1 and TRBJ2-4, with D perhaps matching TRBD1 (6 bases). The V and J ends lost 8 bases and 1 base respectively, with 12 bases between them. The V gene's germline CDR1 is MNHNS and CDR2 SASEGT. The CDR3 is 14 residues long.

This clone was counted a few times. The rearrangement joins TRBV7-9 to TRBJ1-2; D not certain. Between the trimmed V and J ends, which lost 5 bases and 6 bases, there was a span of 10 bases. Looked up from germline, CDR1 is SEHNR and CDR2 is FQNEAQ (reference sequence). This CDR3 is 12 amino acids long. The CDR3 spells CASSPFSHGYTF. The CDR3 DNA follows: TGTGCCAGCAGCCCGTTTTCCCATGGCTACACCTTC.

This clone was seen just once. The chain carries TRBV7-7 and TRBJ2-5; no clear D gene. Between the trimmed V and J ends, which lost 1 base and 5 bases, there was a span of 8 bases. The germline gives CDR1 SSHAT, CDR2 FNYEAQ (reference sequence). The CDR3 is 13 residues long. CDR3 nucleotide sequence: TGTGCCAGCAGCTTAGTTCGGTTGGAGACCCAGTACTTC. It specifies CASSLVRLETQYF.

CDR3 nucleotide sequence: TGTGCCAGCAGCAGGCGAGGACTACAAAACACCGGGGAGCTGTTTTTT. Translated, it gives CASSRRGLQNTGELFF. The V and J genes are TRBV5-6 and TRBJ2-2; D might be TRBD2 (6 bases). In germline, CDR1 is SGHDT, CDR2 YYEEEE. Trimming removed 4 bases at V and 2 bases at J, with 15 bases between. The CDR3 is 16 amino acids.

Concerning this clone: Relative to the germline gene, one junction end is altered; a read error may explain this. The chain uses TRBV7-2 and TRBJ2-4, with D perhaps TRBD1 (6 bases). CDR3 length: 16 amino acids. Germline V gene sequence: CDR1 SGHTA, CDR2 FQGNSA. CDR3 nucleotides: TGTGCCAGCAGCTTAGCGGGTACAGGGTCAACCGGGCCTCCGAACTTC. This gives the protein CASSLAGTGSTGPPNF.